The clone carrying this T cell receptor (beta chain) was observed a few times. These data come from a study of T-cell memory formation after mild COVID-19. Germline V CDR1 and CDR2: MGHDK, SYGVNS. The CDR3 covers 13 residues. Trimming removed 7 bases from V and 5 bases from J, with 12 bases in between. TCRdb reprocessed the 5' RACE reads via MiXCR and lists one record per CDR3 protein. The sample consists of 470,000 or so distinct CDR3 sequences, roughly 20% of them appearing once. The sequenced sample consisted of PBMCs or a T cell subset sorted from them (not recorded which). V usage is TRBV25-1 and J usage is TRBJ1-5, with a possible D match to TRBD1 (6 bases). The clonotype was recovered from an adult woman who had mild COVID-19 (a few samples of this study predate the infection). Cell type and time point are not known. CDR3: CASTDSGDQPQHF. CDR3 coding DNA: TGTGCCAGCACCGACTCAGGGGATCAGCCCCAGCATTTT.